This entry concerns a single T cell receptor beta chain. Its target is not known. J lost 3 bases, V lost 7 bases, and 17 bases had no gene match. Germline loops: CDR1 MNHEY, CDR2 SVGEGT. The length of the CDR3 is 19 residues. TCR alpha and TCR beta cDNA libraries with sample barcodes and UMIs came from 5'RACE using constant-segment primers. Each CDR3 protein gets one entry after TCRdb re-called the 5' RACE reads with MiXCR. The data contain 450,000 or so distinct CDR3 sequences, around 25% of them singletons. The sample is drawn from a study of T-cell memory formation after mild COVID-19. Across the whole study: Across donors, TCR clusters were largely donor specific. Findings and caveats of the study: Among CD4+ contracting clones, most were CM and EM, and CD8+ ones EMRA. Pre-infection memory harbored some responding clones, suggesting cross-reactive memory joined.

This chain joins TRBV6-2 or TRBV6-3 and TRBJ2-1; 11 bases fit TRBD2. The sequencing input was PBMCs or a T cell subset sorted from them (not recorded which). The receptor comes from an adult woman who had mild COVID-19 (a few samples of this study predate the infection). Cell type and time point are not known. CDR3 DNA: TGTGCCAGCAATAGCCCGGGACTAGCGGCCCCCCCCTACTACAATGAGCAGTTCTTC. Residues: CASNSPGLAAPPYYNEQFF.